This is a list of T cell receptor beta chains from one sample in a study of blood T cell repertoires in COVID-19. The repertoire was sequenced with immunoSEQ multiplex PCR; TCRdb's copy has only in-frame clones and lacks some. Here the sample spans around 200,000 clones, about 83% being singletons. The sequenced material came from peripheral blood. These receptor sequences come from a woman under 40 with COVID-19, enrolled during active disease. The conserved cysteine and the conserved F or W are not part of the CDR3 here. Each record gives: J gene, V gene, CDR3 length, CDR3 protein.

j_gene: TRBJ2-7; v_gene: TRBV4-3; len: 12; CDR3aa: ASSQVGQGYEQY
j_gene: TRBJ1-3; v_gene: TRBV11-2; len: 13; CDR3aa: ASSASGHTGNTIY
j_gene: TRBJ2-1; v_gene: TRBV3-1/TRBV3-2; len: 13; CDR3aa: ASSPTREIRNEQF
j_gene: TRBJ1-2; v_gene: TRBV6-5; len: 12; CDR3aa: ASSLYRQGYGYT
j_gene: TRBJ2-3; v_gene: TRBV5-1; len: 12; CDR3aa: ASSLGGPTDTQY
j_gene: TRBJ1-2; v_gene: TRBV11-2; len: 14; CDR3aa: ASSLISVGTGNGYT
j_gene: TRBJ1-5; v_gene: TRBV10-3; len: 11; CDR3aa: ATNRGGNQPQH
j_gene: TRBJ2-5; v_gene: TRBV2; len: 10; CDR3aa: ASRIGEETQY
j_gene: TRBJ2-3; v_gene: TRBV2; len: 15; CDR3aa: ASSLTSGRAVSDTQY
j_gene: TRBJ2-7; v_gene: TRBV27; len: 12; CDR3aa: ASSREGSSYEQY
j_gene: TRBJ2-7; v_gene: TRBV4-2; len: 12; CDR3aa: ASSPGGLSYEQY
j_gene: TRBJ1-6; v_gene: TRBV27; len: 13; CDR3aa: ASRAGGRGNSPLH
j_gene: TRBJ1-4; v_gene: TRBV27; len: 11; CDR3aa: ASSGTVYEKLF
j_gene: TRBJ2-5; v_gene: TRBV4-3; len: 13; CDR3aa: ASSQDQSYQETQY
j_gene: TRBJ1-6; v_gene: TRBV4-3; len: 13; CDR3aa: ASSQGGQASSPLH
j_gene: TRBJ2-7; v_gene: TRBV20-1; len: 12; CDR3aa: SASGGPSSYEQY
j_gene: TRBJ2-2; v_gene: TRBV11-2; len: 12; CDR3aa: ASSTNRVAGELF
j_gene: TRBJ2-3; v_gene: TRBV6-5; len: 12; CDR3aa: AIDRGGNTDTQY
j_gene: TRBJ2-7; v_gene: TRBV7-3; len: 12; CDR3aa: ASSLSGGTYEQY
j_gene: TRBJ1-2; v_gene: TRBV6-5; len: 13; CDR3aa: ASTIATGGIYGYT
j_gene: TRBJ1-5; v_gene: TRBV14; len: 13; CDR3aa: ASSQGTGWDQPQH
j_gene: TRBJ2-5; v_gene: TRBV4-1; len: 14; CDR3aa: ASSHGTSSQQETQY
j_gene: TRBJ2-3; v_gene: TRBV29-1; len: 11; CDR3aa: SVEWGGVDTQY
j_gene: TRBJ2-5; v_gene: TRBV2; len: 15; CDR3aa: ASSERRGGTAQETQY
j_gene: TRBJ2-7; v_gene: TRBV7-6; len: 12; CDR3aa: ASSPSGIRTEQY
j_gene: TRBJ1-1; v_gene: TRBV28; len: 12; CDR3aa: ATHLIRGNTEAF